The next 12 T cell receptor beta chains were all read from a single sample in a study of PD-L1 blockade in urothelial cancer. Only in-frame clones appear in the TCRdb table, and some are missing; sequencing was by immunoSEQ multiplex PCR. The sample records tens of thousands of clones, 75% to 95% being singletons. The source was PBMCs, collected around atezolizumab (anti-PD-L1) treatment. These receptors all come from a man aged 65 to 79 with urothelial cancer.

The CDR3: CARGHYYEQYF. DNA for the CDR3: TGTGCCAGAGGACACTACTACGAGCAGTACTTC. The chain links TRBV25-1 to TRBJ2-7; possible D gene TRBD1, 5 bases. Trimming removed 9 bases from V and 3 bases from J, with 9 bases in between. The CDR3 contains 11 residues. CDR1 is MGHDK and CDR2 is SYGVNS in the germline V gene.

V is TRBV1 and J is TRBJ2-1; TRBD2 is the table's D call, not checked against the DNA. TRBV1 is a documented pseudogene. CDR3 length: 16 amino acids. The CDR3 sequence: CTSSRARDWALGEQFF. In DNA, the CDR3 is TGCACCAGCAGCAGGGCGCGGGATTGGGCTCTGGGAGAGCAGTTCTTC.

The rearrangement uses TRBV6-6 and TRBJ1-1; 9 bases are a match to TRBD1. V shed 8 bases and J 4 bases; nucleotides not matched to a gene: 5. The CDR3 covers 13 residues. Germline CDR1 MNHNY, CDR2 SVGAGI (reference sequence). CDR3 in amino acids: CASGRQGVTEAFF. CDR3 sequence (DNA): TGTGCCAGCGGTAGACAGGGGGTCACTGAAGCTTTCTTT.

This rearrangement joins TRBV5-1 to TRBJ2-5, with 8 bases matching TRBD1. This CDR3 has 15 residues. Trimming at V came to 4 bases and at J to 0 bases, leaving 5 bases not matched to a gene. CDR1 SGHRS and CDR2 YFSETQ come from the germline V gene. Here the CDR3 reads CASSPTTGDQETQYF. As DNA, the CDR3 is TGCGCCAGCAGCCCAACGACAGGGGACCAAGAGACCCAGTACTTC.

V usage is TRBV29-1 and J usage is TRBJ1-3, with D unclear. The V gene lost 4 bases and the J gene lost 0 bases, with 10 bases spanning the gap. This CDR3 has 14 residues. From germline, CDR1 is SQVTM and CDR2 ANQGSEA. The CDR3 DNA reads TGCAGCGTTGTGGCCACAAGCTCTGGAAACACCATATATTTT. This translates into CSVVATSSGNTIYF.

This chain connects TRBV28 to TRBJ2-6, with TRBD1 matching over 7 bases. The ends lost 6 bases at V and 4 bases at J; junction bases unmatched: 3. CDR3 length equals 14 residues. Germline CDR1 MDHEN, CDR2 SYDVKM. The CDR3 here is CASRTGSGANVLTF. CDR3 nucleotides: TGTGCCAGCAGGACAGGGTCCGGGGCCAACGTCCTGACTTTC.

J is TRBJ2-6 and V is TRBV28, with D tentatively TRBD1 (5 bases). The germline V and J ends were trimmed by 0 bases and 0 bases, with 12 bases remaining between them. The length of the CDR3 is 18 residues. Per germline, CDR1 MDHEN and CDR2 SYDVKM. CDR3 DNA: TGTGCCAGCAGTTTATGGGGAACAGGCCTCTCTGGGGCCAACGTCCTGACTTTC. Protein product: CASSLWGTGLSGANVLTF.

V and J are TRBV6-1 and TRBJ2-3, with 12 bases fitting TRBD2. Germline CDR1 and CDR2: MNHNS and SASEGT. CDR3 size: 17 residues. Trimming took 0 bases from V and 4 from J; bases not matched to a gene: 5. The CDR3 sequence is CASSEAPLAGGADTQYF. The CDR3 DNA sequence: TGTGCCAGCAGTGAAGCCCCACTAGCGGGAGGCGCAGATACGCAGTATTTT.

V gene TRBV7-2 combines with J gene TRBJ2-7; the match to TRBD2 covers 7 bases. Germline loops: CDR1 SGHTA, CDR2 FQGNSA. With 6 bases clipped from V and 6 bases from J, the junction kept 5 bases outside the gene matches. The CDR3 is 12 amino acids. The DNA for the CDR3 is TGTGCCAGCAGGGAGACTAGCCTCGAGCAGTACTTC. It codes for CASRETSLEQYF. Combining the CDR3 with reference TRBV7-2 and TRBJ2-7 gives the whole variable domain GAGVSQSPSNKVTEKGKDVELRCDPISGHTALYWYRQSLGQGLEFLIYFQGNSAPDKSGLPSDRFSAERTGGSVSTLTIQRTQQEDSAVYLCASRETSLEQYFGPGTRLTVT.

This rearrangement joins TRBV6-6 to TRBJ2-1, with 7 positions matching TRBD2. Germline V gene sequence: CDR1 MNHNY, CDR2 SVGAGI (reference sequence). Losses at the gene ends were 6 bases for V and 0 bases for J; bases not matched to a gene: 5. The CDR3 consists of 15 residues. The CDR3 spells CASRDPGGSYNEQFF. In DNA form, the CDR3 reads TGTGCCAGCAGGGATCCGGGGGGCTCCTACAATGAGCAGTTCTTC.

The rearrangement uses TRBV27 and TRBJ2-7; 9 bases are a match to TRBD1. Unmatched junction bases numbered 11, after V lost 6 bases and J lost 2 bases. The CDR3 has 16 amino acids. Germline CDR1 reads MNHEY; CDR2 reads SMNVEV (reference sequence). The CDR3 coding sequence is TGTGCCAGCAGGGGGGGTAACCGGGACAGGGCCTACGAGCAGTACTTC. It specifies CASRGGNRDRAYEQYF.

The rearrangement uses TRBV29-1 and TRBJ2-5, with D perhaps matching TRBD2 (6 bases). This CDR3 comprises 15 residues. With 6 bases removed from V and 2 bases from J, the gap between germline ends came to 19 bases. Germline lookup yields CDR1 SQVTM and CDR2 ANQGSEA. The CDR3 protein is CSVETGTGVQETQYF. CDR3 in DNA: TGCAGCGTCGAGACCGGGACTGGAGTACAAGAGACCCAGTACTTC.